This TCR beta chain was profiled in a study of cytomegalovirus exposure and HLA in healthy donors. The study's findings and limits: DRB1 had the most TCR associations and HLA-C the fewest, a later analysis found, with rates varying by HLA locus. Most TCR sequences were uncommon, yet certain public TCRs appeared in many donors. The study listed roughly 160 cytomegalovirus-associated TCR beta chains.

This CDR3 has 16 amino acids. The germline V and J ends were trimmed by 5 bases and 3 bases, with 19 bases remaining between them. Germline-derived CDR1 and CDR2 are LNHDA and SQIVND (reference sequence). This clone was observed a handful of times. The antigen remains unidentified. 13 Jbeta primers and 60 Vbeta primers were used for the PCR. Some clones are missing from TCRdb's copy, which holds only in-frame ones; the method was immunoSEQ multiplex PCR. The data contain nearly 95,000 clones, approximately 7.1% of them singletons. The chain is built from TRBV19 and TRBJ1-2; a weak D match, TRBD1 (6 bases). The TCR was taken from a man aged 50-59 years in good health and CMV-seronegative. Specimen: PBMCs. CDR3 in DNA: TGTGCCAGTAGTGCACATCGGACAGCTTCTGACTATGGCTACACCTTC. Its protein is CASSAHRTASDYGYTF.